This note documents a single T cell receptor beta chain sequence. The sample is drawn from a study of blood T cell repertoires in COVID-19. V lost 6 bases to trimming and J lost 3 bases; unmatched junction nucleotides: 7. This CDR3 is built from 15 residues. Germline lookup yields CDR1 SGHRS and CDR2 YFSETQ. Assay: immunoSEQ multiplex PCR; the TCRdb copy retains only in-frame clones and omits some. The repertoire holds roughly 54,000 clones, with approximately 87% as singletons. This TCR derives from a woman aged 55-70 years with COVID-19, enrolled during active disease. Sequencing input: peripheral blood. The chain has TRBV5-1 and TRBJ2-1; TRBD1 agrees at 9 bases. The CDR3 region has the DNA TGCGCCAGCACCCCCCAGACAGGGGGCTACAATGAGCAGTTCTTC. Residues: CASTPQTGGYNEQFF.